The T cell receptor beta chain described here comes from a study of CD8+CD57+ T cells in acquired aplastic anemia (dated 2018 in TCRdb). About the full investigation: Extracted DNA from sorted CD4+ and CD8+ cells averaged around 3.4 ug, ranging from roughly 0.17 to 27.4 ug. For healthy donor samples, the average read count was about 10 million for CD4+ cells and around 12 million for CD8+ cells. On the study overall, not on this receptor specifically: CD8+ Simpson's diversity did not differ significantly between patients and healthy controls (P=0.060). About 30 CD8+ CDR3 sequences were found in both patients and controls but appeared to be highly expressed in patients and within the immunodominant clones of the patients.

Per the germline V gene (reference sequence), SEHNR is the CDR1 and FQNEAQ is the CDR2. Taken from cysteine to phenylalanine, the CDR3 has 14 residues. The sequence is cut down to CDR3 DNA, 42 bases in frame from base 1. Profiling of TCR beta VDJ combinations and CDR3 sequences used genomic DNA as the template. TCR repertoire sequencing was run on an Illumina HiSeq 2000. In the original analysis: TRBV/TRBJ rearrangement plots, CDR3 size and DJ length profiles, and Simpson's diversity index were used to evaluate the repertoires. The most abundant DNA sequence in the deep sequencing data was taken as the immunodominant clone. CDR3 amino acid sequences were checked for sharing between subjects and were compared against published repertoires and the VDJdb database. The public sequencing data were trimmed at Q25 with fastp and processed into clonotypes with MiXCR by TCRdb, which kept only in-frame beta chains. Identical CDR3 proteins give one entry, which carries the most common genes and DNA. In this record, the V and J calls reflect TCRdb's handling and not the investigators' own analysis. Here the sample has over 45,000 distinct CDR3 sequences; approximately 72% occur a single time. Jointly, the top ten make up around 36% of the sample.

In the study, sorted CD4+ and CD8+ blood T cells from patients with severe aplastic anemia and from healthy subjects underwent deep sequencing of TCR repertoires. Ficoll-Paque density gradient centrifugation was used to isolate peripheral blood mononuclear cells. Before DNA extraction, CD4+ and CD8+ T cells were sorted with FACS or magnetic beads. Points on this clonotype: Its antigen has not been determined. A read error may produce the germline difference seen at one junction end.

This sequence originates from a human donor in good health, serving as a control. The sequenced material came from sorted CD4+, CD8+, or CD8+CD57+ T cells (not recorded which) from PBMCs. The rearrangement combines TRBV7-9 with TRBJ1-4; there is no confident call for the D gene. The nucleotide sequence reads TGTGCCAGCAGCTTAGGGCACGCTAACGAAAAACTGTTTTTT. The encoded protein is CASSLGHANEKLFF.